The 18 T cell receptor beta chains given below trace back to one sample, sequenced in a study of post-analysis software for immune sequencing data (dated by TCRdb to between 2014 and 2017). These receptors' antigens are unknown. The method was PCR. The data were produced on an Illumina HiSeq 2500. To reduce PCR and sequencing biases, unique molecular identifiers were built into the TCR beta cDNA libraries. TCRdb trimmed the raw reads at Q25, called clones with MiXCR and kept productive beta chains. Each record represents a unique CDR3 protein, reported with the most common genes and DNA among its rows. This sample holds 350,000 to 450,000 distinct CDR3 sequences; about a third were observed only once. Of the sample, under 15% falls within the top ten clones. Broad study findings and their caveats: Patients showed significantly higher frequencies than controls for about five TRBV segments, among them TRBV5-6, TRBV5-1 and TRBV20-1.

The sequenced sample consisted of blood. These receptors originate from a girl aged 10-17 years with multiple sclerosis.

The CDR3 nucleotides are TGCGCCAGCAGTTCCCCCAGATCACGGGGAGAGCAGTACTTC. Amino acids: CASSSPRSRGEQYF. The chain is built from TRBV5-1 and TRBJ2-5, with D possibly TRBD2 on 5 matching bases. Trimming removed 5 bases from V and 11 bases from J, with 22 bases in between. Per germline, CDR1 SGHRS and CDR2 YFSETQ. CDR3 size: 14 residues. Full variable domain (rest looked up from reference TRBV5-1 and TRBJ2-5): KAGVTQTPRYLIKTRGQQVTLSCSPISGHRSVSWYQQTPGQGLQFLFEYFSETQRNKGNFPGRFSGRQFSNSRSEMNVSTLELGDSALYLCASSSPRSRGEQYFGPGTRLLVL.

This clonotype was observed a single time. The V gene is TRBV27, the J gene TRBJ1-1, with unresolved D. CDR3 size: 14 residues. Trimming pared 6 bases from V and 1 base from J, leaving 12 bases between. In germline, CDR1 is MNHEY, CDR2 SMNVEV (reference sequence). The CDR3 region is CASRLQAGNTEAFF. The DNA for the CDR3 is TGTGCCAGCAGGCTACAAGCTGGGAACACTGAAGCTTTCTTT.

V is TRBV29-1 and J is TRBJ2-7, with TRBD2 as a possible D gene (6 bases). With 4 bases removed from V and 3 bases from J, the gap between germline ends came to 16 bases. The germline CDR1 and CDR2 sequences are SQVTM and ANQGSEA. The CDR3 covers 14 residues. The CDR3 protein is CSVGGANSNYEQYF. In DNA, the CDR3 is TGCAGCGTTGGCGGGGCCAATTCTAACTACGAGCAGTACTTC.

To note about this clonotype: Relative to the germline gene, one junction end is altered; a read error may explain this. V is TRBV5-6 and J is TRBJ1-1, with a tentative D call TRBD1 (5 bases). Germline CDR1 and CDR2: SGHDT and YYEEEE. The CDR3 has 14 residues. CDR3: CAGSLAGFRAEAFF. The CDR3 bases are TGTGCCGGCAGCTTGGCCGGGTTCAGGGCTGAAGCTTTCTTT.

The rearrangement uses TRBV11-2 and TRBJ1-2, with D possibly matching TRBD1 (5 bases). Germline assignment: CDR1 SGHAT and CDR2 FQNNGV. V was cut by 5 bases and J by 10 bases, with 11 bases left in between. The length of the CDR3 is 11 residues. The CDR3 bases are TGTGCCAGCAGCAATGGGGGGTCCTACACCTTC. Translating gives CASSNGGSYTF.

The chain uses TRBV9 and TRBJ1-5; D call uncertain. CDR1 SGDLS and CDR2 YYNGEE come from the germline V gene. This CDR3 region has 14 residues. V was pared by 0 bases and J by 1 base, with 5 bases between. Here the CDR3 DNA reads TGTGCCAGCAGCGTAGGGGAAAGCAATCAGCCCCAGCATTTT. It codes for CASSVGESNQPQHF.

The chain uses TRBV29-1 and TRBJ1-5, with 7 bases aligning to TRBD1. V was pared by 6 bases and J by 7 bases, with 9 bases of the junction left unmatched. Germline V gene sequence: CDR1 SQVTM, CDR2 ANQGSEA. This CDR3 contains 13 residues. The CDR3 region has the DNA TGCAGCGTGCAACAGGGGAGCGGACAGCCCCAGCATTTT. This encodes CSVQQGSGQPQHF.

A few counts support this clonotype. The gene calls are TRBV18 and TRBJ2-6; 7 positions match TRBD1. Per germline, CDR1 KGHSH and CDR2 LQKENI. This CDR3 spans 18 amino acids. Unmatched junction bases numbered 9, after V lost 3 bases and J lost 1 base. CDR3 in amino acids: CASSPFEGAGSGANVLTF. In nucleotides, the CDR3 is TGTGCCAGCTCACCTTTTGAGGGGGCTGGGTCTGGGGCCAACGTCCTGACTTTC.

The V gene is TRBV6-5, the J gene TRBJ2-3; no clear D. The V gene's germline CDR1 is MNHEY and CDR2 SVGAGI. This CDR3 comprises 14 residues. V dropped 2 bases and J dropped 6 bases, with 12 bases sitting between them. The CDR3 DNA follows: TGTGCCAGCAGTTACGGGCTAAATGAGGATACGCAGTATTTT. It translates to CASSYGLNEDTQYF.

This clonotype appeared a few times. This chain joins TRBV10-3 and TRBJ1-6, with TRBD1 matching 7 bases. Germline V gene data show CDR1 as ENHRY and CDR2 as SYGVKD. The length of the CDR3 is 15 residues. V lost 6 bases to trimming and J lost 10 bases; unmatched junction nucleotides: 12. This CDR3 reads CAISVGDSATSPLHF. In DNA form, the CDR3 reads TGTGCCATCAGCGTCGGGGACAGCGCCACATCACCCCTCCACTTT.

This clonotype was counted only a few times. V and J are TRBV6-6 and TRBJ1-4; 7 nucleotides agree with TRBD1. The V segment lost 6 bases and the J segment 7 bases; nucleotides outside the gene matches: 11. Per germline, CDR1 MNHNY and CDR2 SVGAGI (reference sequence). The CDR3 length is 15 residues. The CDR3 nucleotides read TGTGCCAGCAGGGTTACGGGAGGGGGCACTGAAAAACTGTTTTTT. It specifies CASRVTGGGTEKLFF.

V gene TRBV27 combines with J gene TRBJ2-2, with D unclear. Germline V lookup: CDR1 MNHEY, CDR2 SMNVEV (reference sequence). The length of the CDR3 is 16 residues. V lost 5 bases and J 0 bases, leaving 13 bases between the germline ends. CDR3 DNA sequence: TGTGCCAGCAGTCCCCTTGGAAAAGCGAACACCGGGGAGCTGTTTTTT. This translates into CASSPLGKANTGELFF.

This clonotype was observed a handful of times. This chain uses TRBV20-1 with TRBJ1-4, with TRBD1 identical over 7 bases. The trim removed 3 bases at V and 7 bases at J, leaving 2 bases unmatched. Germline CDR1 reads DFQATT; CDR2 reads SNEGSKA (reference sequence). The CDR3 has 12 amino acids. CDR3 DNA: TGCAGTGCTAGGACAGGGTTTGAAAAACTGTTTTTT. Amino acid sequence: CSARTGFEKLFF.

The chain links TRBV14 to TRBJ2-2; no clear D. The CDR3 spans 16 residues. Germline CDR1 SGHDN, CDR2 FVKESK. V lost 4 bases to trimming and J lost 1 base, with 13 bases between them. CDR3 amino acids: CASSPIGQVNTGELFF. DNA of the CDR3: TGTGCCAGCAGCCCCATCGGTCAAGTGAACACCGGGGAGCTGTTTTTT.

This chain connects TRBV5-4 to TRBJ1-1; perhaps TRBD1 as D (6 bases). V lost 0 bases, J lost 2 bases, and 11 bases lay in between. The CDR3 is 15 amino acids. Looked up from germline, CDR1 is SGHNT and CDR2 is YYREEE (reference sequence). The CDR3 DNA follows: TGTGCCAGCAGCTTGGTGAACAGGGACAACACTGAAGCTTTCTTT. It translates to CASSLVNRDNTEAFF.

This clonotype turned up a few times. The J gene is TRBJ2-5, the V gene TRBV4-2; 9 positions agree with TRBD1. The ends lost 5 bases at V and 4 bases at J; junction bases unmatched: 11. There are 16 residues in the CDR3. Looked up from germline, CDR1 is LGHNA and CDR2 is YNFKEQ. The CDR3 loop is CASSFEDRDRAETQYF. In nucleotides, the CDR3 is TGTGCCAGCAGCTTTGAAGATAGGGACAGGGCAGAGACCCAGTACTTC.

This chain links TRBV12-3 or TRBV12-4 with TRBJ2-5; 8 nucleotides match TRBD2. With V trimmed by 2 bases and J by 5 bases, 4 bases remained unmatched. The CDR3 runs 14 residues. CDR3 sequence: CASSLRGGLETQYF. The CDR3 nucleotides read TGTGCCAGCAGTTTACGGGGGGGCCTGGAGACCCAGTACTTC.

This clonotype was counted a few times. This sequence joins TRBV7-2 and TRBJ2-3, with 12 bases that match TRBD2. The CDR3 has 15 residues. J gave up 4 bases and V 6 bases, and 5 bases lay outside the gene matches. From germline, CDR1 is SGHTA and CDR2 FQGNSA. CDR3 amino acids: CASRRTSGDSDTQYF. In DNA form, the CDR3 reads TGTGCCAGCAGGAGGACTAGCGGGGACTCAGATACGCAGTATTTT.